Shown below are 31 T cell receptor beta chains from a single sample sequenced in a study of T cell responses to AZD1222 COVID-19 vaccine. This table comes from immunoSEQ multiplex PCR, and its TCRdb copy is limited to in-frame clones, with some not included. The table has around 140,000 clones, roughly 92% seen once; the top ten hold around 1.5%. Sequencing used peripheral blood, obtained on day 0 of AZD1222 vaccination. Receptors were obtained from an adult in good health.

This clone has a single count. The rearrangement links TRBV29-1 to TRBJ1-2, with D possibly being TRBD1 (5 bases). The CDR3 consists of 13 residues. Germline values: CDR1 SQVTM, CDR2 ANQGSEA. Between the trimmed V and J ends, which lost 6 bases and 7 bases, there was a span of 18 bases. The CDR3 bases are TGCAGCGTCGTAATTCTCGGGGGTCCTGGCTACACCTTC. Protein product: CSVVILGGPGYTF.

The rearrangement uses TRBV11-3 and TRBJ1-1; D is uncertain. The ends were cut back, 0 bases at V and 0 bases at J, with 2 bases in the middle. Looked up from germline, CDR1 is SGHNT and CDR2 is YENEEA. This CDR3 region has 13 residues. The CDR3, as DNA: TGTGCCAGCAGCTTAGAGGTGAACACTGAAGCTTTCTTT. Its translation: CASSLEVNTEAFF.

This clone showed up just a few times. The chain uses TRBV6-1 and TRBJ2-7; 12 bases agree with TRBD2. CDR3 length: 15 amino acids. V was pared by 2 bases and J by 7 bases, with 6 bases of the junction left unmatched. Germline values: CDR1 MNHNS, CDR2 SASEGT. The CDR3 spells CASSELAGGPREQYF. The CDR3 bases are TGTGCCAGCAGTGAACTAGCGGGAGGGCCGCGAGAGCAGTACTTC.

This chain uses TRBV5-4 with TRBJ1-6; no definite D call. CDR3 length: 14 residues. V was shortened by 0 bases and J by 3 bases, with 4 bases between the two germline ends. Germline CDR1 reads SGHNT; CDR2 reads YYREEE (reference sequence). The CDR3 DNA reads as TGTGCCAGCAGCTTGGGTCTCTATAATTCACCCCTCCACTTT. It encodes CASSLGLYNSPLHF.

V usage is TRBV7-9 and J usage is TRBJ2-3, with 10 bases identical to TRBD1. Germline values: CDR1 SEHNR, CDR2 FQNEAQ (reference sequence). The ends lost 2 bases at V and 2 bases at J; junction bases unmatched: 7. The CDR3 is made up of 17 amino acids. In DNA form, the CDR3 reads TGTGCCAGCAGCTTAAGACGACAGGGGGCGTTCACAGATACGCAGTATTTT. It yields the protein CASSLRRQGAFTDTQYF.

Here the CDR3 reads CASMNGDQETQYF. CDR3 DNA sequence: TGTGCCAGCATGAACGGCGACCAAGAGACCCAGTACTTC. The rearrangement links TRBV28 to TRBJ2-5; no clear D gene. This CDR3 has 13 amino acids. Germline V gene data show CDR1 as MDHEN and CDR2 as SYDVKM. V was shortened by 7 bases and J by 0 bases, with 9 bases between the two germline ends.

This clone was observed a single time. This sequence joins TRBV7-9 and TRBJ1-1, with a tentative D call TRBD1 (5 bases). CDR3 size: 16 residues. CDR1 and CDR2 (germline): SEHNR, FQNEAQ (reference sequence). Between the trimmed V and J ends, which lost 7 bases and 2 bases, there was a span of 20 bases. Written as DNA, the CDR3 is TGTGCCAGCAACCATAATAACCGTGGACATAACACTGAAGCTTTCTTT. Translated, it gives CASNHNNRGHNTEAFF.

The chain carries TRBV5-1 and TRBJ2-5; D gene unclear. Between the trimmed V and J ends, which lost 3 bases and 2 bases, there was a span of 8 bases. The length of the CDR3 is 13 residues. CDR1 is SGHRS and CDR2 is YFSETQ in the germline V gene. CDR3 in amino acids: CASSWNLQETQYF. The CDR3 nucleotides are TGCGCCAGCAGCTGGAATCTACAAGAGACCCAGTACTTC. Complete variable domain (other parts from reference TRBV5-1 and TRBJ2-5): KAGVTQTPRYLIKTRGQQVTLSCSPISGHRSVSWYQQTPGQGLQFLFEYFSETQRNKGNFPGRFSGRQFSNSRSEMNVSTLELGDSALYLCASSWNLQETQYFGPGTRLLVL.

The CDR3 DNA reads TGTGCCATCAGGGCGGCGGGAGCGACCTACGAGCAGTACTTC. Protein product: CAIRAAGATYEQYF. The rearrangement uses TRBV10-3 and TRBJ2-7; 7 positions match TRBD2. This CDR3 comprises 14 residues. CDR1 ENHRY and CDR2 SYGVKD come from the germline V gene. The J segment lost 2 bases and the V segment lost 6 bases, leaving 7 bases of the junction unmatched.

A single count supports this clone. J is TRBJ2-5 and V is TRBV11-2; possible D gene TRBD1, 6 bases. The germline V gene encodes CDR1 SGHAT and CDR2 FQNNGV. There are 15 residues in the CDR3. V was pared by 3 bases and J by 5 bases, with 16 bases between. The CDR3 region is CASSFQGGVRETQYF. In DNA, the CDR3 is TGTGCCAGCAGCTTTCAAGGGGGTGTGCGGGAGACCCAGTACTTC.

The CDR3 DNA is TGTGCCAGCAGTGAACAGAGAAACACCATATATTTT. Translated, it gives CASSEQRNTIYF. The rearrangement uses TRBV2 and TRBJ1-3; no clear D gene. V lost 2 bases to trimming and J lost 5 bases, with 4 bases between them. The CDR3 is made up of 12 amino acids. Germline V gene sequence: CDR1 SNHLY, CDR2 FYNNEI.

V and J are TRBV5-4 and TRBJ1-1, with TRBD1 identical over 8 bases. Germline CDR1 is SGHNT and CDR2 is YYREEE (reference sequence). CDR3 length equals 16 residues. The V gene end was trimmed by 4 bases and the J gene end by 1 base; junction bases not matched to a gene: 9. The chain's CDR3 is CASSPTSTGGNTEAFF. CDR3 nucleotides: TGTGCCAGCAGCCCAACCAGCACAGGGGGGAACACTGAAGCTTTCTTT.

The table lists this clone with a count of one. The chain has TRBV28 and TRBJ1-1; TRBD1 might be the D (5 bases). Germline-derived CDR1 and CDR2 are MDHEN and SYDVKM. Trimming removed 7 bases at V and 5 bases at J, with 20 bases between. CDR3 length: 15 amino acids. CDR3 protein: CASKPPGGGGTEAFF. CDR3 bases: TGTGCCAGCAAACCTCCCGGGGGGGGTGGAACTGAAGCTTTCTTT.

The chain links TRBV5-1 to TRBJ1-4, with no clear D. This CDR3 is built from 15 residues. Germline CDR1 reads SGHRS; CDR2 reads YFSETQ. Deletions cut 4 bases from V and 0 bases from J, with 10 bases between. CDR3: CASSPSGATNEKLFF. CDR3 in DNA: TGCGCCAGCAGCCCATCGGGTGCAACTAATGAAAAACTGTTTTTT.

This chain uses TRBV2 with TRBJ2-5; D remains unclear. The CDR3 sequence is 13 residues long. Germline CDR1 SNHLY, CDR2 FYNNEI. V lost 0 bases to trimming and J lost 13 bases, with 15 bases between them. CDR3 protein: CASSEALWVSGYF. The CDR3 DNA follows: TGTGCCAGCAGTGAAGCGCTTTGGGTCTCCGGGTACTTC.

The chain recombines TRBV2 with TRBJ2-1; D perhaps matches TRBD1 (6 bases). V lost 9 bases and J lost 9, with 9 bases in between. The germline V gene has CDR1 SNHLY and CDR2 FYNNEI. This CDR3 spans 10 amino acids. CDR3 region: CARKGGEQFF. The CDR3, as DNA: TGTGCCAGGAAAGGGGGTGAGCAGTTCTTC.

The chain has TRBV5-4 and TRBJ2-5; D not certain. This CDR3 spans 16 amino acids. With 3 bases removed from V and 0 bases from J, the gap between germline ends came to 15 bases. Germline lookup yields CDR1 SGHNT and CDR2 YYREEE (reference sequence). CDR3 sequence: CASSSSATQYQETQYF. Written as DNA, the CDR3 is TGTGCCAGCAGCTCAAGTGCCACTCAGTACCAAGAGACCCAGTACTTC.

This clone was recorded a few times. The rearrangement uses TRBV28 and TRBJ1-5; D is unresolved. From germline, CDR1 is MDHEN and CDR2 SYDVKM. V gave up 3 bases and J gave up 6 bases, with 12 bases separating them. The CDR3 has 14 amino acids. The CDR3 here is CASSFGREGQPQHF. The CDR3 region has the DNA TGTGCCAGCAGTTTCGGGAGGGAGGGTCAGCCCCAGCATTTT.

The sample holds one count of this clone. The rearrangement links TRBV30 to TRBJ1-6, with no clear D. Germline lookup yields CDR1 GTSNPN and CDR2 SVGIG (reference sequence). The CDR3 loop spans 19 amino acids. Trimming pared 0 bases from V and 5 bases from J, leaving 23 bases between. CDR3: CAWSVPYLGRQEHNSPLHF. CDR3 bases: TGTGCCTGGAGTGTTCCCTATCTCGGTCGACAAGAACATAATTCACCCCTCCACTTT. The entire variable domain, with the rest obtained from reference TRBV30 and TRBJ1-6, is as follows: SQTIHQWPATLVQPVGSPLSLECTVEGTSNPNLYWYRQAAGRGLQLLFYSVGIGQISSEVPQNLSASRPQDRQFILSSKKLLLSDSGFYLCAWSVPYLGRQEHNSPLHFGNGTRLTVT.

The chain joins TRBV5-1 to TRBJ1-2; D remains unclear. Per the germline V gene, CDR1 is SGHRS and CDR2 is YFSETQ. The ends were cut back, 0 bases at V and 0 bases at J, with 15 bases in the middle. The CDR3 has 17 amino acids. Written as DNA, the CDR3 is TGCGCCAGCAGCTTGGTGTTCCGGGATCCCGCTAACTATGGCTACACCTTC. Translated, it gives CASSLVFRDPANYGYTF.

This clone was recorded once. The chain combines TRBV5-1 with TRBJ1-1; 10 positions agree with TRBD1. The CDR3 contains 15 residues. Germline CDR1 and CDR2: SGHRS and YFSETQ. V lost 4 bases and J lost 5; bases outside the gene matches: 8. CDR3 amino acids: CASSRRQGADTEAFF. The DNA for the CDR3 is TGCGCCAGCAGCCGGCGACAGGGGGCGGATACTGAAGCTTTCTTT.

V gene TRBV18 combines with J gene TRBJ2-1; 7 bases map to TRBD2. In germline, CDR1 is KGHSH, CDR2 LQKENI. This CDR3 has 16 amino acids. After removal of 4 bases from V and 0 bases from J, the junction contained 6 bases not matched to a gene. CDR3 sequence reads: CASSRSSGSSYNEQFF. The CDR3 coding sequence is TGTGCCAGCTCACGATCTAGCGGAAGCTCCTACAATGAGCAGTTCTTC.

The rearrangement joins TRBV9 to TRBJ1-2; D unresolved. In germline, CDR1 is SGDLS, CDR2 YYNGEE. The V end lost 1 base, the J end lost 1 base, and 5 bases lay between the germline ends. The CDR3 has 13 amino acids. CDR3 in DNA: TGTGCCAGCAGCGTAAGGCATAACTATGGCTACACCTTC. Its protein is CASSVRHNYGYTF.

V usage is TRBV4-1 and J usage is TRBJ2-7, with 8 bases aligning to TRBD2. The CDR3 is 14 residues long. CDR1 and CDR2 (germline): MGHRA, YSYEKL. J lost 1 base, V lost 8 bases, and 7 bases had no gene match. CDR3: CASRPAGGSYEQYF. The CDR3 coding sequence is TGCGCCAGCCGTCCGGCGGGAGGTTCCTACGAGCAGTACTTC.

This chain connects TRBV10-3 to TRBJ2-7; the D gene is possibly TRBD2 (5 bases). V was clipped by 8 bases and J by 3 bases, with 14 bases between them. CDR1 ENHRY and CDR2 SYGVKD come from the germline V gene. This CDR3 has 13 amino acids. The CDR3 bases are TGTGCCATCCAAGCGGTGACCAACTACGAGCAGTACTTC. This translates into CAIQAVTNYEQYF.

The gene calls are TRBV3-1 (or the pseudogene TRBV3-2) and TRBJ2-3, with 8 positions matching TRBD2. Per the germline V gene, CDR1 is LGHDT and CDR2 is YNNKEL (reference sequence). This CDR3 has 17 residues. Trimming at V came to 1 base and at J to 2 bases, leaving 8 bases not matched to a gene. The CDR3 loop is CASSQGGSGSPTDTQYF. In nucleotides, the CDR3 is TGTGCCAGCAGCCAAGGAGGGAGCGGGAGCCCCACAGATACGCAGTATTTT.

This chain uses TRBV2 with TRBJ2-7; TRBD1 agrees at 7 bases. Germline CDR1 SNHLY, CDR2 FYNNEI. The CDR3 has 18 residues. V lost 6 bases to trimming and J lost 0 bases; unmatched junction nucleotides: 17. This CDR3 reads CASSVPPPGQISSYEQYF. As DNA, the CDR3 is TGTGCCAGCAGCGTCCCCCCCCCGGGACAGATAAGCTCCTACGAGCAGTACTTC.

The chain uses TRBV24-1 and TRBJ2-2; no clear D gene. Germline V lookup: CDR1 KGHDR, CDR2 SFDVKD. The CDR3 sequence is 15 residues long. Trimming cost V 7 bases and J 1 base, with 12 bases left between them. The CDR3 bases are TGTGCCACCAGACCCTCACGTGGGAACACCGGGGAGCTGTTTTTT. This gives the protein CATRPSRGNTGELFF.

V is TRBV2 and J is TRBJ2-4; 7 positions agree with TRBD1. Unmatched junction bases numbered 2, after V lost 0 bases and J lost 0 bases. CDR1 SNHLY and CDR2 FYNNEI come from the germline V gene. The CDR3 loop spans 16 amino acids. As DNA, the CDR3 is TGTGCCAGCAGTGAAGCAAGGGGGCGAGCCAAAAACATTCAGTACTTC. Amino acid sequence: CASSEARGRAKNIQYF.

The genes are TRBV28 and TRBJ2-1; D gene unclear. Germline CDR1 reads MDHEN; CDR2 reads SYDVKM. V lost 3 bases and J lost 4, with 10 bases in between. The CDR3 totals 14 residues. The CDR3 DNA is TGTGCCAGCAGTTTTCGACCCCTATACAATGAGCAGTTCTTC. It codes for CASSFRPLYNEQFF.

The chain uses TRBV19 and TRBJ2-5; 9 bases are shared with TRBD1. The germline CDR1 and CDR2 sequences are LNHDA and SQIVND (reference sequence). The V gene end was trimmed by 5 bases and the J gene end by 1 base; junction bases not matched to a gene: 5. The CDR3 is 15 amino acids. The CDR3, as DNA: TGTGCCAGTAGTTGGCCGACAGGGGGCCAAGAGACCCAGTACTTC. Encoded protein: CASSWPTGGQETQYF.